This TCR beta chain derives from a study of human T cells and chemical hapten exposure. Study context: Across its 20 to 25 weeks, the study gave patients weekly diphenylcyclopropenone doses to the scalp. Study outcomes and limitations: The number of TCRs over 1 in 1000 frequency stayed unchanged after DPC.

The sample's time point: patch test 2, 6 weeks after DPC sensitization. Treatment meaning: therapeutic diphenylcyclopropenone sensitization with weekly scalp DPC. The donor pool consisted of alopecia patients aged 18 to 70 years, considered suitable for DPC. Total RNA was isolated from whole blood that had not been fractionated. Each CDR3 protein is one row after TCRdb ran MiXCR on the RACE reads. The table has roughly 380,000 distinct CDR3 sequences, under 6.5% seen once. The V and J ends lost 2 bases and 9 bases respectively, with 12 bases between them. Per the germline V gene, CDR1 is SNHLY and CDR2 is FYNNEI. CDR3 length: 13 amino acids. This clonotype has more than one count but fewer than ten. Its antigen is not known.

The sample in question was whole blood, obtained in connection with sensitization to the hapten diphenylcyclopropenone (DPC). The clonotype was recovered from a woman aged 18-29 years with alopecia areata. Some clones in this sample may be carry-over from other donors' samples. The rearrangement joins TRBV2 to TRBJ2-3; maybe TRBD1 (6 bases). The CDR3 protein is CASSESVQGTQYF. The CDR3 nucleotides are TGTGCCAGCAGTGAAAGCGTTCAGGGGACGCAGTATTTT.